This T cell receptor (beta chain) is drawn from a study of a mutant IDH1 vaccine in newly diagnosed glioma. Background on the study: Of treated patients, about 60% were men and about 38% women, averaging 40.4 years. Most had both radiotherapy and temozolomide beforehand; others had only one.

Of note for this clone: Its cognate antigen is unknown.

Here immunoSEQ multiplex PCR was the method, and the copy in TCRdb shows in-frame clones only, minus some. This table holds fewer than 40,000 clones, approximately 92% found once. The CDR3 is 17 amino acids. Germline V lookup: CDR1 LGHNA, CDR2 YNFKEQ. The V gene end was trimmed by 1 base and the J gene end by 7 bases; junction bases not matched to a gene: 14. Time point described: week 47, end of study. The study gave 300 ug of mutant IDH1 20-mer peptide per vaccine dose, with topical imiquimod. Vaccinations, eight in total, occurred in weeks 1, 3, 5, 7, 11, 15, 19, 23. There were new WHO grade 3 or 4 astrocytomas in the donors, and these were IDH1-mutant and ATRX-lost.

This sequence originates from a woman aged 40 to 50 with glioma. This material consisted of PBMCs, taken from a glioma patient whose treatment included an IDH1 peptide vaccine. This sequence joins TRBV4-2 and TRBJ2-5, with 8 bases identical to TRBD2. The CDR3 loop reads CASSQGHSGGLLGTQYF. The CDR3 DNA follows: TGTGCCAGCAGCCAAGGTCATTCGGGGGGGCTTTTGGGGACCCAGTACTTC.